This TCR beta chain was sequenced in a study of cytomegalovirus exposure and HLA in healthy donors. The PCR contained 60 Vbeta and 13 Jbeta primers. This table comes from immunoSEQ multiplex PCR, and its TCRdb copy is limited to in-frame clones, with some not included. This table holds approximately 93,000 clones, roughly 60% found once. CDR1 is MNHEY, CDR2 SVGAGI, per germline. This CDR3 comprises 15 residues. The ends were cut back, 10 bases at V and 0 bases at J, with 16 bases in the middle. Regarding the study as a whole: Cytomegalovirus association was assigned to approximately 160 TCR beta chains.

A word on this clone: The target antigen is unknown.

This TCR derives from a boy aged 10-17 years in good health and CMV-seropositive. Material: PBMCs. The rearrangement links TRBV6-5 to TRBJ2-1; TRBD2 might be the D (6 bases). This chain's CDR3 is CATGRAGHSYNEQFF. The CDR3, as DNA: TGTGCCACCGGTCGGGCGGGGCACTCCTACAATGAGCAGTTCTTC.